A selection of T cell receptor beta chains follows, all from one sample in a study of radiotherapy plus CTLA-4 blockade in lung cancer. TCRdb keeps only in-frame clones here, not all; method: immunoSEQ multiplex PCR. The sample consists of about 51,000 clones, about 76% of them appearing once. The sample here was peripheral blood, taken from a patient treated with radiotherapy plus ipilimumab. These receptors were collected from a human donor with non-small cell lung cancer whose response to radiotherapy plus ipilimumab could not be evaluated. CDR3s leave out the opening cysteine and the closing phenylalanine or tryptophan. Fields, in order: V gene, J gene, CDR3 protein.

V gene: TRBV18
J gene: TRBJ2-3
CDR3 protein: ASSPRGGTDTQY

V gene: TRBV5-4
J gene: TRBJ2-5
CDR3 protein: ASTFKSGGETQY

V gene: TRBV28
J gene: TRBJ1-2
CDR3 protein: ASSLMGASGSGRGQDGYT

V gene: TRBV4-3
J gene: TRBJ2-2
CDR3 protein: ASSPLVGTSGPRDTGELF

V gene: TRBV29-1
J gene: TRBJ2-1
CDR3 protein: SAGGSASSYNEQF

V gene: TRBV6-5
J gene: TRBJ1-1
CDR3 protein: ASSYFERHTEAF

V gene: TRBV9
J gene: TRBJ2-3
CDR3 protein: ASSGDSDTQY

V gene: TRBV9
J gene: TRBJ2-7
CDR3 protein: ASNSGLAGAYEQY

V gene: TRBV7-2
J gene: TRBJ2-1
CDR3 protein: ASSLGYYNEQF

V gene: TRBV19
J gene: TRBJ2-7
CDR3 protein: ASTYRGGYEQY

V gene: TRBV7-3
J gene: TRBJ1-1
CDR3 protein: ASSPTQGSTEAF

V gene: TRBV7-2
J gene: TRBJ2-7
CDR3 protein: ASSLDVVGLYEQY

V gene: TRBV6-5
J gene: TRBJ2-1
CDR3 protein: ASSRLTPLEQF

V gene: TRBV7-8
J gene: TRBJ1-5
CDR3 protein: ASSAFGQGGQPQH

V gene: TRBV6-5
J gene: TRBJ2-7
CDR3 protein: ASSPTSGTTYEQY

V gene: TRBV27
J gene: TRBJ2-7
CDR3 protein: ASSPRLPEQY

V gene: TRBV7-2
J gene: TRBJ2-7
CDR3 protein: ASKRGAASYEQY

V gene: TRBV7-2
J gene: TRBJ1-3
CDR3 protein: ASSSWTRDTIY

V gene: TRBV18
J gene: TRBJ2-1
CDR3 protein: ATLYAGGGEQF

V gene: TRBV28
J gene: TRBJ2-5
CDR3 protein: ASSLTSGRPPSAQY

V gene: TRBV6-5
J gene: TRBJ2-7
CDR3 protein: ASSYSLQGLAYEQY

V gene: TRBV6-6
J gene: TRBJ1-1
CDR3 protein: ASSVRTGANTEAF

V gene: TRBV7-6
J gene: TRBJ2-1
CDR3 protein: ASSSYSSSYNEQF

V gene: TRBV28
J gene: TRBJ2-7
CDR3 protein: ASSLNRGWEQY

V gene: TRBV7-9
J gene: TRBJ1-6
CDR3 protein: ASSLDRGGRNSPLH

V gene: TRBV6-1
J gene: TRBJ2-1
CDR3 protein: ASKELPYNEQF

V gene: TRBV29-1
J gene: TRBJ2-3
CDR3 protein: SVEGTSGRTASTDTQY

V gene: TRBV5-1
J gene: TRBJ2-1
CDR3 protein: ASSLLGGVGVSNNEQF

V gene: TRBV6-6
J gene: TRBJ1-2
CDR3 protein: ASVGGSLGYT